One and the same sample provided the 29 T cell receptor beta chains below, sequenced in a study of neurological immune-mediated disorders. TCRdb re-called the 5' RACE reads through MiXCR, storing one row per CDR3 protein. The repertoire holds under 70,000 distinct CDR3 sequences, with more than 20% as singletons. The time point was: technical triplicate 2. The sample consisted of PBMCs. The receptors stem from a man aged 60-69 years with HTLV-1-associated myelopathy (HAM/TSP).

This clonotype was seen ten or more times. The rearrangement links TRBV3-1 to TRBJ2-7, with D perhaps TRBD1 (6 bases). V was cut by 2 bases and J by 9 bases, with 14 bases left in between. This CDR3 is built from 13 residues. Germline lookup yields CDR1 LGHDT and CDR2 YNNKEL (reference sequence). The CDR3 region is CASSQSRGESQYF. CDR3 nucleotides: TGTGCCAGCAGCCAATCCAGGGGCGAGTCGCAGTACTTC.

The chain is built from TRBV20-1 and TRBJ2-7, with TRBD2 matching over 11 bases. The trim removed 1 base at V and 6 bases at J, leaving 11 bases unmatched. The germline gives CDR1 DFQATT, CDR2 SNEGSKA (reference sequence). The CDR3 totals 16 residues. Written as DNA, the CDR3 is TGCAGTGCTAGAGCCTCCTGGACTAGCGGGCGGACCGAGCAGTACTTC. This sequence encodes CSARASWTSGRTEQYF.

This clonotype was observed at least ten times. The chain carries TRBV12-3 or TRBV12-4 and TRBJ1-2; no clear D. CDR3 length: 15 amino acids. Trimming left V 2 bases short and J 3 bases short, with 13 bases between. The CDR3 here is CASSLTDRWDYGYTF. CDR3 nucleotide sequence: TGTGCCAGCAGTTTAACGGACCGGTGGGACTATGGCTACACCTTC.

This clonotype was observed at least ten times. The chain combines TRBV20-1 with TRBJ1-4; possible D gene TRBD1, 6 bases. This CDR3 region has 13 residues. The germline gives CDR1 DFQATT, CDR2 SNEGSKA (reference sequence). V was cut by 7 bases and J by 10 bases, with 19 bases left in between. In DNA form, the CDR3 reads TGCAGTGTGCGGATGGGGGCACAGGGAAAACTGTTTTTT. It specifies CSVRMGAQGKLFF.

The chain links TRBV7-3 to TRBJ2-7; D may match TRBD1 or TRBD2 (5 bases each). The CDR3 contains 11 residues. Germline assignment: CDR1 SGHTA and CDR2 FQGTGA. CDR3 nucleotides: TGTGCGACTCGAGGGGAAGGCGAGCAGTACTTC. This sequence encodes CATRGEGEQYF.

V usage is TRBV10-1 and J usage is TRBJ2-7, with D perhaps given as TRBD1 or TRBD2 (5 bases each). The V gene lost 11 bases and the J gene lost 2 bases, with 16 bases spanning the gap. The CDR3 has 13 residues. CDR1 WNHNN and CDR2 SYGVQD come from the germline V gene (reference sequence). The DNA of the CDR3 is TGCGCCCATCGGGCAGGGACCCCCTACGAGCAGTACTTC. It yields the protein CAHRAGTPYEQYF.

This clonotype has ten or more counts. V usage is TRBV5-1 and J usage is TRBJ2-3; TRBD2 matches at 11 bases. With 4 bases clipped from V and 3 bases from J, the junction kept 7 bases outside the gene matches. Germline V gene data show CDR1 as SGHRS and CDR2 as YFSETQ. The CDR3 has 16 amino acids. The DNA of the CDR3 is TGCGCCAGCAGCGAGACCGGGACTAGCGGAACAGATACGCAGTATTTT. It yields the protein CASSETGTSGTDTQYF.

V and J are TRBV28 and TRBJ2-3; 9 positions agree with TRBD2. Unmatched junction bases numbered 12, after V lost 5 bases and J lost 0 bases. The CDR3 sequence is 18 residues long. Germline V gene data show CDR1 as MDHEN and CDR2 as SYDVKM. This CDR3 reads CASSTLAGLAGSTDTQYF. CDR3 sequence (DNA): TGTGCCAGCAGTACCTTGGCGGGGCTAGCGGGGAGCACAGATACGCAGTATTTT.

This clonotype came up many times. The CDR3 sequence: CASSLGGTPRAFF. CDR3 in DNA: TGCGCCAGCAGCTTGGGAGGGACACCTAGAGCTTTCTTT. The chain couples TRBV5-1 to TRBJ1-1; D is possibly TRBD1 (6 bases). Per the germline V gene, CDR1 is SGHRS and CDR2 is YFSETQ. The V and J ends lost 0 bases and 10 bases respectively, with 13 bases between them. The CDR3 is 13 residues long.

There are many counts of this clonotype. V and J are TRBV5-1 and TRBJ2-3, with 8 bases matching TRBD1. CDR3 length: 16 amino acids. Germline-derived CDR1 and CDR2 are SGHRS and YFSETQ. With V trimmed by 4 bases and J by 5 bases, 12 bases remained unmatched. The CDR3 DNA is TGCGCCAGCAGCCTGAGGGCCGGACAGGGCGGAGATACGCAGTATTTT. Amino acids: CASSLRAGQGGDTQYF.

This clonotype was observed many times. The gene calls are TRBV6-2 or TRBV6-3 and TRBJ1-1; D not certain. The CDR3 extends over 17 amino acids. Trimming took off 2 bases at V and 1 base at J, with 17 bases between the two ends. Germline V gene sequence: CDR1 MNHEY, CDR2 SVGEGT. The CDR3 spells CASSYRQAVLGNTEAFF. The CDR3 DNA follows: TGTGCCAGCAGTTACAGGCAGGCCGTTCTTGGGAACACTGAAGCTTTCTTT.

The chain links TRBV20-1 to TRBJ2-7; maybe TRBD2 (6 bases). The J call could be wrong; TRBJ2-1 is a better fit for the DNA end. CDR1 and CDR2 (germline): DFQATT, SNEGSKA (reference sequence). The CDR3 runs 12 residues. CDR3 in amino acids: CSLLTSLNEQFF. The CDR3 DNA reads TGCAGTCTGCTAACTAGCTTAAATGAGCAGTTCTTC.

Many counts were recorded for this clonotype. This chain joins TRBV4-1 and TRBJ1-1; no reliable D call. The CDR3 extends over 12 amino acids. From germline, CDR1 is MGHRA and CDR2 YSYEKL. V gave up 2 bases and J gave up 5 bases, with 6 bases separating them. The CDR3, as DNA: TGCGCCAGCAGCCAAACTCGGACTGAAGCTTTCTTT. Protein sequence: CASSQTRTEAFF.

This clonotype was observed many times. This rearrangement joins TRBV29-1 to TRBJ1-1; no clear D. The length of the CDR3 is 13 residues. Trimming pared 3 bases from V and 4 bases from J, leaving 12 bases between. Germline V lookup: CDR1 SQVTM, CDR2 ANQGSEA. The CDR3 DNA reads TGCAGCGTTGATTGGGGTTTGGGCACTGAAGCTTTCTTT. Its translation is CSVDWGLGTEAFF.

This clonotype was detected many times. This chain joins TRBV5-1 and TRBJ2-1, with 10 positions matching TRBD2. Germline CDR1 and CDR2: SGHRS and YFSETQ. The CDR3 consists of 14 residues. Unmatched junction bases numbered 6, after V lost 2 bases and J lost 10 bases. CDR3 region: CASSLASGSDEQFF. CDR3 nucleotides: TGCGCCAGCAGCTTAGCTAGCGGGAGCGACGAGCAGTTCTTC.

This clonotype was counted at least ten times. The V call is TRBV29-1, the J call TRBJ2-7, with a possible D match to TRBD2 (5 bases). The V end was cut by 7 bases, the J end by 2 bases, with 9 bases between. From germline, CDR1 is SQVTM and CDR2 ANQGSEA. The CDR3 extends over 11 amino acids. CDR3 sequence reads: CSGAGAYEQYF. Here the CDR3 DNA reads TGCAGCGGGGCCGGGGCCTACGAGCAGTACTTC.

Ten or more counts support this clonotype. The CDR3 DNA follows: TGCAGTGCTGCCCAGCCGAACACTGAAGCTTTCTTT. This sequence encodes CSAAQPNTEAFF. The chain uses TRBV20-1 and TRBJ1-1; no clear D. The CDR3 spans 12 residues. The germline gives CDR1 DFQATT, CDR2 SNEGSKA (reference sequence). V was trimmed by 5 bases and J by 1 base, leaving 8 bases between them.

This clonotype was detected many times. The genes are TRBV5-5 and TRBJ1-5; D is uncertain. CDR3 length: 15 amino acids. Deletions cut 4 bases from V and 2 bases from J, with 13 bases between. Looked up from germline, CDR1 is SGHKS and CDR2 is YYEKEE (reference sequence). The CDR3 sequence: CASSPNGPGNQPQHF. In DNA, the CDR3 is TGTGCCAGCAGCCCCAACGGTCCGGGCAATCAGCCCCAGCATTTT.

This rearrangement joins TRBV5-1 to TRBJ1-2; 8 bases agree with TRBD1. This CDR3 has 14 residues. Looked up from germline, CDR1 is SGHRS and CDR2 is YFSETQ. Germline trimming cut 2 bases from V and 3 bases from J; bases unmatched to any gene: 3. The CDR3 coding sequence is TGCGCCAGCAGCTTCAGGGGGCAAGACTATGGCTACACCTTC. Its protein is CASSFRGQDYGYTF.

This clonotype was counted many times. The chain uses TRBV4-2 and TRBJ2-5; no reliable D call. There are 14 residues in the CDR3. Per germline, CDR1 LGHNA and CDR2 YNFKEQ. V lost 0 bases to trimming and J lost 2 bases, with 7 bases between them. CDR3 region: CASSQDWQQETQYF. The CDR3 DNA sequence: TGTGCCAGCAGCCAAGATTGGCAGCAAGAGACCCAGTACTTC.

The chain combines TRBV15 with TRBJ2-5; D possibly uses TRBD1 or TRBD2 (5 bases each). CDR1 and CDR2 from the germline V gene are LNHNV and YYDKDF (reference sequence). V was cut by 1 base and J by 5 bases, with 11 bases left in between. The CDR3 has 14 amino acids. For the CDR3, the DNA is TGTGCCACCAGCAGAGTTGGGGGAGATGAGACCCAGTACTTC. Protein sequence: CATSRVGGDETQYF.

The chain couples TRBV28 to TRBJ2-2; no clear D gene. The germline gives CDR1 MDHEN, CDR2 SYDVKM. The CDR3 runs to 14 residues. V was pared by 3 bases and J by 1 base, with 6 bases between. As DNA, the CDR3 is TGTGCCAGCAGTTTCGGTGGGAACACCGGGGAGCTGTTTTTT. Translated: CASSFGGNTGELFF. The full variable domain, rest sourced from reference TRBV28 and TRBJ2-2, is DVKVTQSSRYLVKRTGEKVFLECVQDMDHENMFWYRQDPGLGLRLIYFSYDVKMKEKGDIPEGYSVSREKKERFSLILESASTNQTSMYLCASSFGGNTGELFFGEGSRLTVL.

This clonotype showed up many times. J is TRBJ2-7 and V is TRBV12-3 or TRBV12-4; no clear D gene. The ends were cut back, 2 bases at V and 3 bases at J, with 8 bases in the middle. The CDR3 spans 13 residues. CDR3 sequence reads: CASSLSIHYEQYF. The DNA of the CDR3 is TGTGCCAGCAGTTTAAGCATTCACTACGAGCAGTACTTC.

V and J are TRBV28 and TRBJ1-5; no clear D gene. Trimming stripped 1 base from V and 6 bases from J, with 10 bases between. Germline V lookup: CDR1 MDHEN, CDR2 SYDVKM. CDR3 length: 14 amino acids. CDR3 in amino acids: CASSLLSSGQPQHF. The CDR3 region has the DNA TGTGCCAGCAGTTTATTATCATCGGGTCAGCCCCAGCATTTT.

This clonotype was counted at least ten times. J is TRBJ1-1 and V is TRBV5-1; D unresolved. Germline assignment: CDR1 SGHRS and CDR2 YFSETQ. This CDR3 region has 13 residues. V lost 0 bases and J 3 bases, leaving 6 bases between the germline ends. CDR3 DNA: TGCGCCAGCAGCTTGGATGGTCACACTGAAGCTTTCTTT. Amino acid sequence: CASSLDGHTEAFF. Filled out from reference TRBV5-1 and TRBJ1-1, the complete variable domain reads KAGVTQTPRYLIKTRGQQVTLSCSPISGHRSVSWYQQTPGQGLQFLFEYFSETQRNKGNFPGRFSGRQFSNSRSEMNVSTLELGDSALYLCASSLDGHTEAFFGQGTRLTVV.

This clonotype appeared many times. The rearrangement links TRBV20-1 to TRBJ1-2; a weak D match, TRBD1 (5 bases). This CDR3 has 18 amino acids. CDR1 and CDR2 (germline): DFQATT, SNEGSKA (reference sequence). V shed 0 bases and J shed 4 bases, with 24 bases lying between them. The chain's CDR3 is CSAREGGGAGYRPYGYTF. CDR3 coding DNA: TGCAGTGCTAGAGAGGGTGGGGGTGCAGGGTACCGTCCCTATGGCTACACCTTC.

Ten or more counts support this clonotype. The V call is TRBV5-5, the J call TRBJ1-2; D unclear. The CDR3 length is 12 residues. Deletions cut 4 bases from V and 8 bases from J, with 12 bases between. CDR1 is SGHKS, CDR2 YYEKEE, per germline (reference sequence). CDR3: CASSPIPGGYTF. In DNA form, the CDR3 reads TGTGCCAGCAGCCCAATCCCCGGCGGCTACACCTTC.

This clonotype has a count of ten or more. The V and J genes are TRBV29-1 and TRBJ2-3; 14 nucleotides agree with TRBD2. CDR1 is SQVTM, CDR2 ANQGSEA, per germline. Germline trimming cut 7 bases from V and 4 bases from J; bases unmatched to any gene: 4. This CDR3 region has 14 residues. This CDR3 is CSGSGLAGADTQYF. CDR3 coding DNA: TGCAGCGGATCGGGACTAGCGGGAGCAGATACGCAGTATTTT.

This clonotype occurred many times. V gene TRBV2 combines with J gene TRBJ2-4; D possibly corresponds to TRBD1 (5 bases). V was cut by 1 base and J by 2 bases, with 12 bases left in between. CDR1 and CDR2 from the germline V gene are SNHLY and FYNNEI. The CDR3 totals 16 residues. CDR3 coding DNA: TGTGCCAGCAGTGAAGAAAGGGGCTTGTCCAAAAACATTCAGTACTTC. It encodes CASSEERGLSKNIQYF.